The 9 T cell receptor beta chains given below trace back to one sample, sequenced in a study of identifying expanded T cells in peripheral blood. Clones were read by immunoSEQ multiplex PCR, and TCRdb kept only the in-frame ones, dropping some. The table shows 85,000 to 100,000 clones, with approximately 89% occurring only once. The source material was blood. Receptors originate from a person aged 18 to 70 in good health.

This chain connects TRBV4-3 to TRBJ2-1; 8 nucleotides align to TRBD1. The germline CDR1 and CDR2 sequences are LGHNA and YSLEER. The junction had 6 bases not matched to a gene; V was cut back by 1 base and J by 10 bases. The length of the CDR3 is 14 residues. In DNA form, the CDR3 reads TGCGCCAGCAGCCAAGGGACAGGGTGGTGGGAGCAGTTCTTC. Amino acids: CASSQGTGWWEQFF.

This chain links TRBV23-1 with TRBJ2-6; D might be TRBD1 (5 bases). TRBV23-1 is classed as an ORF, of uncertain function. The CDR3 is 18 residues long. V was trimmed by 2 bases and J by 3 bases, leaving 17 bases between them. CDR3 protein: CASSQQGEWGGGANVLTF. DNA of the CDR3: TGCGCCAGCAGTCAACAGGGCGAGTGGGGTGGTGGGGCCAACGTCCTGACTTTC.

The rearrangement uses TRBV5-1 and TRBJ2-7; D remains ambiguous. The V and J ends lost 0 bases and 1 base respectively, with 8 bases between them. The CDR3 spans 14 residues. Germline V gives CDR1 SGHRS, CDR2 YFSETQ. CDR3 nucleotides: TGCGCCAGCAGCTTGGGGCTTAGGTCCTACGAGCAGTACTTC. Amino acids: CASSLGLRSYEQYF.

This clone was counted a single time. The chain is built from TRBV25-1 and TRBJ2-5; TRBD1 matches at 9 bases. The germline gives CDR1 MGHDK, CDR2 SYGVNS. This CDR3 is 16 amino acids long. J lost 2 bases, V lost 6 bases, and 10 bases had no gene match. DNA for the CDR3: TGTGCCAGCAGCGGCACCGGGACAGGGAGGCAAGAGACCCAGTACTTC. Its protein is CASSGTGTGRQETQYF.

This chain uses TRBV25-1 with TRBJ1-5, with D possibly being TRBD1 (6 bases). The CDR3 consists of 14 residues. The germline gives CDR1 MGHDK, CDR2 SYGVNS. V was shortened by 1 base and J by 5 bases, with 9 bases between the two germline ends. The CDR3 sequence is CASSESGGHQPQHF. The CDR3 coding sequence is TGTGCCAGCAGTGAATCGGGGGGGCATCAGCCCCAGCATTTT.

This sequence joins TRBV4-2 and TRBJ2-5; D gene unclear. V was shortened by 1 base and J by 5 bases, with 8 bases between the two germline ends. The CDR3 has 13 residues. Looked up from germline, CDR1 is LGHNA and CDR2 is YNFKEQ. Here the CDR3 DNA reads TGTGCCAGCAGCCAAGCCCAGGAGGAGACCCAGTACTTC. Protein product: CASSQAQEETQYF.

The sample holds a few counts of this clone. V is TRBV6-4 and J is TRBJ2-1, with a possible D match to TRBD2 (6 bases). V was pared by 3 bases and J by 10 bases, with 10 bases between. This CDR3 region has 12 residues. Germline V lookup: CDR1 MRHNA, CDR2 SNTAGT. The CDR3 DNA is TGTGCCAGCAGTGAAAAGGAGGGCGAGCAGTTCTTC. The encoded protein is CASSEKEGEQFF.

This clone was recorded once. This chain joins TRBV5-8 and TRBJ1-4; 8 bases align to TRBD1. Germline V gene sequence: CDR1 SGHTS, CDR2 YDEGEE. With V trimmed by 0 bases and J by 8 bases, 6 bases remained unmatched. CDR3 length: 15 amino acids. CDR3 in DNA: TGTGCCAGCAGCTTGGAAGTAACAGGGGGAGAAAAACTGTTTTTT. It yields the protein CASSLEVTGGEKLFF.

The V gene is TRBV27, the J gene TRBJ2-4; possibly TRBD2 for D (6 bases). CDR3 length: 15 residues. V lost 3 bases and J 9 bases, leaving 18 bases between the germline ends. The V gene's germline CDR1 is MNHEY and CDR2 SMNVEV (reference sequence). Here the CDR3 reads CASSLGLATFSIQYF. The CDR3, as DNA: TGTGCCAGCAGTTTGGGTCTAGCGACCTTCAGCATTCAGTACTTC.